This T cell receptor beta chain derives from a study of cytomegalovirus exposure and HLA in healthy donors. Study results and caveats: The study put 150 to 200 TCR beta chains on its list as cytomegalovirus-associated. While the bulk of TCR sequences proved rare, some public TCRs turned up in many donors.

The protocol was immunoSEQ multiplex PCR, while the TCRdb copy is restricted to in-frame clones and leaves out a portion. The sample contains roughly 130,000 clones, about 90% of which appear only once. On this clone: Its matching antigen is unknown.

The CDR3 is 14 residues long. The V end was cut by 2 bases, the J end by 0 bases, with 8 bases between. Germline CDR1 and CDR2: MNHNS and SASEGT. J is TRBJ2-7 and V is TRBV6-1; TRBD1 might be the D (5 bases). This TCR came from a man younger than 45 in good health and CMV-seronegative. Material: PBMCs. The CDR3 sequence is CASSEQGSSYEQYF. In DNA, the CDR3 is TGTGCCAGCAGTGAACAGGGTAGCTCCTACGAGCAGTACTTC.